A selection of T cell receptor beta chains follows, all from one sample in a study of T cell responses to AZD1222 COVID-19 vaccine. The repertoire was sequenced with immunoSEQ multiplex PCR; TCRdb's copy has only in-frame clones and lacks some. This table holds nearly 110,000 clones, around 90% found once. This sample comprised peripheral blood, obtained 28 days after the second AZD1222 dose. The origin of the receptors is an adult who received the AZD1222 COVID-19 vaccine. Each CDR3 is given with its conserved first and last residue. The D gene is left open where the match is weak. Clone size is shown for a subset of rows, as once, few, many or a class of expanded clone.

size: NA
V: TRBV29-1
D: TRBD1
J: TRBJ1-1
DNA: TGCAGCGTTACCCGCACAGGGGGCACTGAAGCTTTCTTT
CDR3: CSVTRTGGTEAFF

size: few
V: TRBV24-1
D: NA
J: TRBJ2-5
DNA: TGTGCCACCAGTGTTTTCAAGGAAGGCCAAGAGACCCAGTACTTC
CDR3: CATSVFKEGQETQYF

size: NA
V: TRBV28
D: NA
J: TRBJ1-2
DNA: TGTGCCAGCAGTTTCGGACAGAAATATGGCTACACCTTC
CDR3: CASSFGQKYGYTF

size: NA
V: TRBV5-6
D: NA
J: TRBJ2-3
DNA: TGTGCCAGCAGCTTCGGGAGCCCAGGCACAGATACGCAGTATTTT
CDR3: CASSFGSPGTDTQYF

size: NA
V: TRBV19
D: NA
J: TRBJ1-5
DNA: TGTGCCAGTAGTATAGAGGGGGCTCGCAATCAGCCCCAGCATTTT
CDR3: CASSIEGARNQPQHF

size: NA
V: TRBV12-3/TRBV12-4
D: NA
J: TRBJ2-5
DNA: TGTGCCAGCAGTTTACCAGGCCGGGAGACCCAGTACTTC
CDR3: CASSLPGRETQYF

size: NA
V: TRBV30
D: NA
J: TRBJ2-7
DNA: TGTGCCTGGAACCCAGGGACGTTCTACGAGCAGTACTTC
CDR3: CAWNPGTFYEQYF

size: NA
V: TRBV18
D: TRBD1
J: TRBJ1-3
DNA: TGTGCCAGCTCACCACCGGGACAGGGGTTTGGAAACACCATATATTTT
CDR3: CASSPPGQGFGNTIYF

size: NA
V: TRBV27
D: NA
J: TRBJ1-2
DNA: TGTGCCAGCAGCTTGGGCGGGGCTAACTATGGCTACACCTTC
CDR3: CASSLGGANYGYTF

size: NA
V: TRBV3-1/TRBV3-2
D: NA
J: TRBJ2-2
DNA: TGTGCCAGCAGCAGGGAGGAGAACACCGGGGAGCTGTTTTTT
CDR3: CASSREENTGELFF

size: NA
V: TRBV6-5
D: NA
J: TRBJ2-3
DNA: TGTGCCAGCAGTTCTGCTGACTTTCCAGATACGCAGTATTTT
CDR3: CASSSADFPDTQYF

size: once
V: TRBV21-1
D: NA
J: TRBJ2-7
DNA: TGTGCCAGCAGCAAAAACGAGCAGTACTTC
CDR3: CASSKNEQYF

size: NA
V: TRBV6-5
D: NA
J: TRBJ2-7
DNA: TGTGCCAGCAGTTACTCAGGGGGGGCAACCTACGAGCAGTACTTC
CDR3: CASSYSGGATYEQYF

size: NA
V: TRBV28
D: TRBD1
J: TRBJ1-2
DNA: TGTGCCAGCAGTCACTCACAGGGGCTAGCAGGCTACACCTTC
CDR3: CASSHSQGLAGYTF

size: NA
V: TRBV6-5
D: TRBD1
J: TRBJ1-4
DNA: TGTGCCAGCGCCGGGACAGGGAATGAAAAACTGTTTTTT
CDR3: CASAGTGNEKLFF

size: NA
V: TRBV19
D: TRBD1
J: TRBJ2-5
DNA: TGTGCCAGTAGTATAAGTAACAGGGGGCTCAAGACCCAGTACTTC
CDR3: CASSISNRGLKTQYF

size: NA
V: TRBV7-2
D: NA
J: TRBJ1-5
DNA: TGTGCCAGCAGCTTGTCCGAGAATCAGCCCCAGCATTTT
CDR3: CASSLSENQPQHF

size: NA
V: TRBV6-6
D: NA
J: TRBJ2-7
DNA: TGTGCCAGCAGTGCCAGGGGTCACGAGCAGTACTTC
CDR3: CASSARGHEQYF

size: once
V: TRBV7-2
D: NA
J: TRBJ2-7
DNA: TGTGCCAGCAGCTCCCCCGCAGCCTACGAGCAGTACTTC
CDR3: CASSSPAAYEQYF

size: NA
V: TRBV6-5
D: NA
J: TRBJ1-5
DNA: TGTGCCAGCAGCGACGGTGGGGTGAGTCAGCCCCAGCATTTT
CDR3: CASSDGGVSQPQHF

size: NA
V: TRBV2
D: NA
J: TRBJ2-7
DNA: TGTGCCAGCAGTGGACAGGGACTTTACGAGCAGTACTTC
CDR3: CASSGQGLYEQYF

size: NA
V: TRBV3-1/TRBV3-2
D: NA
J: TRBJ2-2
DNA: TGTGCCAGCAGCCAAGTGACGGGGACGAACACCGGGGAGCTGTTTTTT
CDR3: CASSQVTGTNTGELFF

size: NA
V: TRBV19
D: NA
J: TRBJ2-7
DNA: TGTGCCAGTAGTATAGGGGGGTCCTACGAGCAGTACTTC
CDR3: CASSIGGSYEQYF

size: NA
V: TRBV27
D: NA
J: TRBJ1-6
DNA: TGTGCCAGCAGTTCCCCGGCGCCTCTTAATTCACCCCTCCACTTT
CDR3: CASSSPAPLNSPLHF

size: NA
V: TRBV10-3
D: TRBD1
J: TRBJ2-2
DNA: TGTGCCATCAGGGGACAGGGAAGCACCGGGGAGCTGTTTTTT
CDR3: CAIRGQGSTGELFF

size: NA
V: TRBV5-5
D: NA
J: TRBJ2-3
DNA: TGTGCCAGCAGCTTGGAGGGTCGGTTCACAGATACGCAGTATTTT
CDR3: CASSLEGRFTDTQYF

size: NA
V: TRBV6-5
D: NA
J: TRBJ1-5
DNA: TGTGCCAGCCATTACTCCCAGGGGTTGGACAATCAGCCCCAGCATTTT
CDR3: CASHYSQGLDNQPQHF

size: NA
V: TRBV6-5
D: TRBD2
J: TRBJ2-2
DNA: TGTGCCAGCAGGCCGGGGAGGGTGGCCGGGGAGCTGTTTTTT
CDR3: CASRPGRVAGELFF

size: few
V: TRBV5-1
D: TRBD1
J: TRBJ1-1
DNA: TGCGCCAGCAGCTACTCGGACAGGGGGAACACTGAAGCTTTCTTT
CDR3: CASSYSDRGNTEAFF

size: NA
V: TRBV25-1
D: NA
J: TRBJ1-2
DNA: TGTGCCAGCAGTGAATCCCGTGGGGCCTCCTATGGCTACACCTTC
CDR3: CASSESRGASYGYTF

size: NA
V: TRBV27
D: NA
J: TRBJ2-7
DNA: TGTGCCAGCAGTCAAACAGGGTACTACGAGCAGTACTTC
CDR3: CASSQTGYYEQYF

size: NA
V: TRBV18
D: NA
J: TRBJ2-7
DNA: TGTGCCAGCTCAGGCGGACAGTCCTACGAGCAGTACTTC
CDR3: CASSGGQSYEQYF

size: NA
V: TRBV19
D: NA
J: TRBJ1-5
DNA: TGTGCCAGTGGTGCCCCGTTCAGAAGGACGGCTCAGCCCCAGCATTTT
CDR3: CASGAPFRRTAQPQHF

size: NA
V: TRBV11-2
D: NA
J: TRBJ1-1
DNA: TGTGCCAGCACTGTAAAGGTGAACACTGAAGCTTTCTTT
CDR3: CASTVKVNTEAFF

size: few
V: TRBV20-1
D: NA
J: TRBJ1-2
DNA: TGCAGTGCTAGGGAAAACTATGGCTACACCTTC
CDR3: CSARENYGYTF

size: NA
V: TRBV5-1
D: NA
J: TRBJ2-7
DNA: TGCGCCAGCAGCCCGAGAGATCCAGGGAGGAACGAGCAGTACTTC
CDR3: CASSPRDPGRNEQYF

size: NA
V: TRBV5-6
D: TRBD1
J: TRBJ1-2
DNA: TGTGCCAGCAGCCCTAGGGACAGGGCGGAGGCTGGCTACACCTTC
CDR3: CASSPRDRAEAGYTF

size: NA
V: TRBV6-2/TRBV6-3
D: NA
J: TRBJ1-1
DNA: TGTGCCAGCAGTTACGGTGGGGATTCGAACACTGAAGCTTTCTTT
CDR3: CASSYGGDSNTEAFF

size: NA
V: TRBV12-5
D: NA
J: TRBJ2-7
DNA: TGTGCTAGTGGTTTGGTACTCGGGCAGGGATACGAGCAGTACTTC
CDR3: CASGLVLGQGYEQYF

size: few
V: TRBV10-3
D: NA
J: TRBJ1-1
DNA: TGTGCCATCACGGGGGATACGAACACTGAAGCTTTCTTT
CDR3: CAITGDTNTEAFF

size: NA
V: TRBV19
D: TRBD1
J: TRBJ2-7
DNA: TGTGCCAGTAGTACTCGGACAGGGTCGTCAACCTACGAGCAGTACTTC
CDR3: CASSTRTGSSTYEQYF

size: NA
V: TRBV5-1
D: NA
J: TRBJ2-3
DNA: TGCGCCAGCAGCTTGGTTGGGGGGAGCACAGATACGCAGTATTTT
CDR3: CASSLVGGSTDTQYF

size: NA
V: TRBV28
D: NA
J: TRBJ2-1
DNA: TGTGCCACCGAGTTTGTGGGGGGGCATGAGCAGTTCTTC
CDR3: CATEFVGGHEQFF

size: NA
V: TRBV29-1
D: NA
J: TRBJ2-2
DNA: TGCAGCGCCCTGAGGACCGGGGAGCTGTTTTTT
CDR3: CSALRTGELFF

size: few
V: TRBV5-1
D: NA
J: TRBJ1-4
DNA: TGCGCCAGCAGCTTGGCATTGGCAACTAATGAAAAACTGTTTTTT
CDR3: CASSLALATNEKLFF

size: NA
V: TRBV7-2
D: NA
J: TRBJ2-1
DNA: TGTGCCAGCAGCTTAGCAGGGGCATACAATGAGCAGTTCTTC
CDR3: CASSLAGAYNEQFF

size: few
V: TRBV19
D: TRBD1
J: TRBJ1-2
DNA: TGTGCCAGTAGTGTACAGGGGTCCGACTATGGCTACACCTTC
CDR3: CASSVQGSDYGYTF

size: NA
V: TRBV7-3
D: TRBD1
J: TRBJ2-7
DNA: TGTGCCAGCAGCATGGGACAGGGTTACGAGCAGTACTTC
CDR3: CASSMGQGYEQYF

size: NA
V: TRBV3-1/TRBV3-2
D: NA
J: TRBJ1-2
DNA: TGTGCCAGCAGCCCCATGGACAGCTATGGCTACACCTTC
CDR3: CASSPMDSYGYTF

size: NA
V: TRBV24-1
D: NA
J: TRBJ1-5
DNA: TGTGCTGAGGGGTCGGTTCAGCCCCAGCATTTT
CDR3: CAEGSVQPQHF

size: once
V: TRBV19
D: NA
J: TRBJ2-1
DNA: TGTGCCAGTAGGGGCAGGGGCTACAATGAGCAGTTCTTC
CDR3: CASRGRGYNEQFF

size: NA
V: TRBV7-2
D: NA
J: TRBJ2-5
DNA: TGTGCCAGCAGCCCCGGACATCTACAAGAGACCCAGTACTTC
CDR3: CASSPGHLQETQYF

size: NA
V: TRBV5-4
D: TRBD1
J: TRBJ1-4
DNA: TGTGCCAGCAGCTATGAGAGGACAGGGGTTAACGAAAAACTGTTTTTT
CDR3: CASSYERTGVNEKLFF

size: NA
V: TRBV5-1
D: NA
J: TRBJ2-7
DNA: TGCGCCAGCAGCTTGGTGGGAACCTCCAGGGCGTCCTACGAGCAGTACTTC
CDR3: CASSLVGTSRASYEQYF

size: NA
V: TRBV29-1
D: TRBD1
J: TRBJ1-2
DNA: TGCAGCGTCGGACAGGGGGCTAGGGGCTACACCTTC
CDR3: CSVGQGARGYTF